Each of the 20 T cell receptor beta chains below was sequenced from the same sample in a study of immune characterization of retroperitoneal liposarcoma. TCRdb used MiXCR to reprocess the PCR reads, holding one entry per CDR3 protein. The sample records under 11,000 distinct CDR3 sequences, 50% being singletons. The sequencing sample was made of tumor tissue. These receptors all stem from a female donor with retroperitoneal liposarcoma.

This clonotype is medium-sized. V and J are TRBV6-1 and TRBJ2-5; 8 bases fit TRBD1. Unmatched junction bases numbered 4, after V lost 3 bases and J lost 4 bases. Germline V gene data show CDR1 as MNHNS and CDR2 as SASEGT. The CDR3 consists of 14 residues. CDR3 protein: CASSESGGIETQYF. In DNA, the CDR3 is TGTGCCAGCAGTGAGTCAGGGGGCATAGAGACCCAGTACTTC.

This chain uses TRBV6-1 with TRBJ1-5; possible D gene TRBD1, 5 bases. With 1 base removed from V and 8 bases from J, the gap between germline ends came to 6 bases. Germline V lookup: CDR1 MNHNS, CDR2 SASEGT. The CDR3 has 12 residues. The CDR3: CASSEGGKPQHF. As DNA, the CDR3 is TGTGCCAGCAGTGAAGGGGGCAAGCCCCAGCATTTT.

The V call is TRBV6-1, the J call TRBJ2-1; D may be TRBD2 (6 bases). The J call is uncertain, as TRBJ2-7 better fits the DNA end. The CDR3 spans 14 residues. The germline CDR1 and CDR2 sequences are MNHNS and SASEGT. The CDR3 loop is CASIGGNLGNEQYF. The DNA of the CDR3 is TGTGCCAGCATTGGAGGGAACTTAGGCAATGAGCAGTACTTC.

This clonotype was observed a handful of times. The germline gene is not matched at one end of the junction; a read error may be the cause. This chain links TRBV12-3 or TRBV12-4 with TRBJ1-5; D gene uncertain. The CDR3 runs 14 residues. Written as DNA, the CDR3 is TGTGCCAGCACTTTAGGTGGCTCAAATCAGCCCCAGCATTTT. Encoded protein: CASTLGGSNQPQHF.

This clonotype is large within its sample. The chain recombines TRBV6-1 with TRBJ2-5, with D maybe TRBD1 (5 bases). CDR1 is MNHNS, CDR2 SASEGT, per germline. The CDR3 is made up of 15 amino acids. The ends were cut back, 0 bases at V and 0 bases at J, with 8 bases in the middle. The CDR3 is CASSEADRYQETQYF. The CDR3 bases are TGTGCCAGCAGTGAAGCTGACAGATACCAAGAGACCCAGTACTTC.

The chain recombines TRBV11-2 with TRBJ1-4, with a possible D match to TRBD1 (6 bases). The CDR3 covers 14 residues. Between the trimmed V and J ends, which lost 5 bases and 6 bases, there was a span of 13 bases. CDR1 is SGHAT and CDR2 is FQNNGV in the germline V gene. CDR3 region: CASSRTGLDEKLFF. The DNA for the CDR3 is TGTGCCAGCAGCCGCACAGGGTTGGATGAAAAACTGTTTTTT.

The chain uses TRBV6-1 and TRBJ2-3; 7 positions match TRBD1. Germline V gene sequence: CDR1 MNHNS, CDR2 SASEGT. The CDR3 contains 19 residues. V gave up 5 bases and J gave up 0 bases; unmatched junction bases: 17. The CDR3 bases are TGTGCCAGCAGTTCTCTGACAGCCCCAGGGGGTTTTAGCACAGATACGCAGTATTTT. Translated: CASSSLTAPGGFSTDTQYF.

This clonotype was counted only a few times. The chain recombines TRBV6-1 with TRBJ2-5, with D maybe TRBD2 (7 bases). The better agreement between TRBJ2-7 and the DNA end casts doubt on the J call. Per the germline V gene, CDR1 is MNHNS and CDR2 is SASEGT. The CDR3 contains 12 residues. The CDR3 sequence: CASGRGYGEQYF. DNA for the CDR3: TGTGCCAGCGGGAGGGGGTATGGCGAGCAGTACTTC.

There are a few counts of this clonotype. The CDR3 DNA reads as TGTGCCAGCAGCCGGAGGGGAGCAGCGGGAGCCACCGGGGAGCTGTTTTTT. Its translation: CASSRRGAAGATGELFF. This chain connects TRBV6-5 to TRBJ2-2, with TRBD2 identical over 8 bases. Germline V gene data show CDR1 as MNHEY and CDR2 as SVGAGI. This CDR3 contains 17 residues. Unmatched junction bases numbered 13, after V lost 6 bases and J lost 4 bases.

This clonotype was recorded a few times. The chain recombines TRBV12-3 or TRBV12-4 with TRBJ2-3, with TRBD1 as a possible D gene (5 bases). CDR3 length: 16 residues. Deletions cut 3 bases from V and 2 bases from J, with 15 bases between. CDR3 sequence reads: CASSFRTTVFTDTQYF. The CDR3 DNA sequence: TGTGCCAGCAGTTTTCGCACGACAGTTTTCACAGATACGCAGTATTTT.

J is TRBJ2-3 and V is TRBV6-1; D is ambiguous. The V and J ends lost 7 bases and 0 bases respectively, with 2 bases between them. Looked up from germline, CDR1 is MNHNS and CDR2 is SASEGT. This CDR3 has 11 residues. The DNA for the CDR3 is TGTGCCAGCAAAAGCACAGATACGCAGTATTTT. Protein sequence: CASKSTDTQYF.

This clonotype is judged medium-sized. CDR3 sequence: CASSLGLAGIEQYF. The CDR3 nucleotides are TGTGCCAGCAGCCTGGGACTAGCGGGGATCGAGCAGTACTTC. The chain is built from TRBV7-2 and TRBJ2-1; 13 bases agree with TRBD2. The DNA matches TRBJ2-7 better at its end, which makes the J call doubtful. The CDR3 contains 14 residues. Germline-derived CDR1 and CDR2 are SGHTA and FQGNSA.

The chain uses TRBV15 and TRBJ2-5; D is undetermined. The CDR3 covers 12 residues. Trimming shortened V by 1 base and J by 1 base, and 1 base separated the two germline ends. From germline, CDR1 is LNHNV and CDR2 YYDKDF (reference sequence). The CDR3, as DNA: TGTGCCACCAGCAGAGCCCAAGAGACCCAGTACTTC. It codes for CATSRAQETQYF.

This clonotype is classed as medium-sized. CDR3 loop: CASSEAGTSTDTQYF. The CDR3 nucleotides read TGTGCCAGCAGTGAAGCAGGGACAAGCACAGATACGCAGTATTTT. The chain carries TRBV6-1 and TRBJ2-3; D possibly corresponds to TRBD1 (6 bases). Germline CDR1 reads MNHNS; CDR2 reads SASEGT. Trimming left V 0 bases short and J 0 bases short, with 7 bases between. CDR3 length: 15 amino acids.

The V and J genes are TRBV11-3 and TRBJ2-3, with D perhaps TRBD2 (6 bases). The CDR3 is 14 amino acids. The V gene lost 5 bases and the J gene lost 1 base, with 10 bases spanning the gap. Germline V gene sequence: CDR1 SGHNT, CDR2 YENEEA. CDR3 nucleotide sequence: TGTGCCAGCAGCATCCCTAGCGGCACAGATACGCAGTATTTT. As protein: CASSIPSGTDTQYF.

This clonotype was seen more than once but under ten times. Being one base from a much bigger clone, this may be a read error. The chain combines TRBV27 with TRBJ2-4, with D possibly being TRBD1 or TRBD2 (5 bases each). The CDR3 extends over 17 amino acids. Looked up from germline, CDR1 is MNHEY and CDR2 is SMNVEV (reference sequence). V lost 8 bases and J lost 13, with 33 bases in between. The CDR3: CASGRDLRTASDDEQYF. The CDR3 DNA follows: TGTGCCAGCGGCAGGGACCTCCGGACCGCCAGTGACGATGAGCAGTACTTC.

The genes are TRBV7-4 and TRBJ2-1; 8 bases fit TRBD1. Near its end, the DNA agrees better with TRBJ2-5, so the J call may be wrong. CDR1 and CDR2 (germline): SGHVT, SQSDAQ. The CDR3 is 14 amino acids. The CDR3: CASSFGQGQETQYF. The CDR3 coding sequence is TGTGCCAGCAGCTTCGGACAGGGCCAAGAGACCCAGTACTTC.

The CDR3 reads CASSFGNAGGDEQFF. The CDR3 nucleotides are TGTGCCAGCAGTTTCGGTAACGCGGGAGGGGATGAGCAGTTCTTC. V and J are TRBV27 and TRBJ2-1; 9 bases are a match to TRBD2. CDR3 size: 15 residues. In germline, CDR1 is MNHEY, CDR2 SMNVEV (reference sequence). The V gene end was trimmed by 3 bases and the J gene end by 8 bases; junction bases not matched to a gene: 8.

This clonotype has more than one count but fewer than ten. The chain combines TRBV27 with TRBJ2-1; D gene uncertain. The end of the DNA is better explained by TRBJ2-7, so the J call may be wrong. The length of the CDR3 is 14 residues. Germline assignment: CDR1 MNHEY and CDR2 SMNVEV (reference sequence). The CDR3 sequence is CASSLTSNSYEQYF. As DNA, the CDR3 is TGTGCCAGCAGTCTGACCTCTAACTCCTACGAGCAGTACTTC.

The CDR3 DNA is TGTGCCAGCAGCAATTCAGGGACTGCCAATCAGCCCCAGCATTTT. Its translation is CASSNSGTANQPQHF. The V call is TRBV6-1, the J call TRBJ1-5, with D possibly TRBD1 on 5 matching bases. The germline V gene has CDR1 MNHNS and CDR2 SASEGT. The V end was cut by 6 bases, the J end by 3 bases, with 15 bases between. The CDR3 extends over 15 amino acids.